The clone carrying this TCR beta chain occurred a few times. The data derive from a study of cytomegalovirus exposure and HLA in healthy donors. PCR primers comprised 60 Vbeta and 13 Jbeta primers. Measured with immunoSEQ multiplex PCR; TCRdb has only the in-frame clones, and not every one. This sample has about 160,000 clones, with about four fifths found just once. V was clipped by 3 bases and J by 1 base, with 9 bases between them. The CDR3 is made up of 14 amino acids. Germline-derived CDR1 and CDR2 are MNHEY and SMNVEV (reference sequence). The V and J genes are TRBV27 and TRBJ2-5; maybe TRBD1 (5 bases). The origin of this receptor is a male donor in good health and CMV-seronegative. The material sequenced was PBMCs. Written as DNA, the CDR3 is TGTGCCAGCAGTTTGTGGCAGGGCCAAGAGACCCAGTACTTC. Translation gives CASSLWQGQETQYF.